Presented here are 30 T cell receptor beta chains from one specimen sequenced in a study of blood T cell repertoires in COVID-19. TCRdb's table, derived via immunoSEQ multiplex PCR, lists solely in-frame clones and lacks some. The sample holds about 240,000 clones, around 84% seen once. The sample consisted of peripheral blood. The receptors were sampled from a woman aged 65 to 85 with active or convalescent COVID-19.

The chain combines TRBV19 with TRBJ1-2; D remains ambiguous. This CDR3 comprises 11 residues. Germline V gene data show CDR1 as LNHDA and CDR2 as SQIVND (reference sequence). The V end lost 11 bases, the J end lost 6 bases, and 13 bases lay between the germline ends. This CDR3 is CAGKLGDGYTF. In nucleotides, the CDR3 is TGTGCCGGTAAACTTGGAGATGGCTACACCTTC.

The genes are TRBV5-4 and TRBJ2-2; 7 positions agree with TRBD2. Germline CDR1 is SGHNT and CDR2 is YYREEE (reference sequence). The CDR3 spans 16 residues. Losses at the gene ends were 0 bases for V and 2 bases for J; bases not matched to a gene: 4. CDR3 nucleotide sequence: TGTGCCAGCAGCTTGGGAGGGAGGGGAAACACCGGGGAGCTGTTTTTT. The encoded protein is CASSLGGRGNTGELFF. The whole variable domain, remainder taken from reference TRBV5-4 and TRBJ2-2, is ETGVTQSPTHLIKTRGQQVTLRCSSQSGHNTVSWYQQALGQGPQFIFQYYREEENGRGNFPPRFSGLQFPNYSSELNVNALELDDSALYLCASSLGGRGNTGELFFGEGSRLTVL.

This clone was detected only a few times. The chain carries TRBV11-2 and TRBJ1-4; maybe TRBD1 (5 bases). This CDR3 is 14 amino acids long. The ends were cut back, 4 bases at V and 8 bases at J, with 14 bases in the middle. CDR1 is SGHAT and CDR2 is FQNNGV in the germline V gene. CDR3 in DNA: TGTGCCAGCAGCTCCCAAAGGGGATTGGAAAAACTGTTTTTT. Translated, it gives CASSSQRGLEKLFF. Filled out from reference TRBV11-2 and TRBJ1-4, the complete variable domain reads EAGVAQSPRYKIIEKRQSVAFWCNPISGHATLYWYQQILGQGPKLLIQFQNNGVVDDSQLPKDRFSAERLKGVDSTLKIQPAKLEDSAVYLCASSSQRGLEKLFFGSGTQLSVL.

The chain recombines TRBV6-5 with TRBJ1-5; possible D gene TRBD1, 6 bases. V lost 6 bases and J 4 bases, leaving 16 bases between the germline ends. The V gene's germline CDR1 is MNHEY and CDR2 SVGAGI. The CDR3 spans 15 residues. This CDR3 is CASSLGGGRNQPQHF. DNA of the CDR3: TGTGCCAGCAGCCTAGGGGGGGGCCGGAATCAGCCCCAGCATTTT.

The chain is built from TRBV7-2 and TRBJ2-1, with 16 positions matching TRBD2. CDR3 length: 18 residues. Germline loops: CDR1 SGHTA, CDR2 FQGNSA. V dropped 4 bases and J dropped 8; count of bases not matched to a gene: 11. CDR3 nucleotide sequence: TGTGCCAGCAGCTCCGGGACTAGCGGGGGGGTAGGGGCCGATGAGCAGTTCTTC. Its protein is CASSSGTSGGVGADEQFF.

The chain joins TRBV7-2 to TRBJ2-1; 11 nucleotides agree with TRBD2. From germline, CDR1 is SGHTA and CDR2 FQGNSA. CDR3 length: 15 residues. The V segment lost 4 bases and the J segment 6 bases; nucleotides outside the gene matches: 5. CDR3 coding DNA: TGTGCCAGCAGCTCCAGCCTAGCGGGGGGCAATGAGCAGTTCTTC. Its protein product is CASSSSLAGGNEQFF.

This clone was detected a few times. The gene calls are TRBV18 and TRBJ1-5; 9 bases are a match to TRBD1. The CDR3 totals 16 residues. Germline V lookup: CDR1 KGHSH, CDR2 LQKENI. Trimming cost V 3 bases and J 1 base; bases outside gene matches: 4. The CDR3 loop reads CASSPLGQGSNQPQHF. The CDR3 DNA reads TGTGCCAGCTCACCCTTAGGACAGGGGAGCAATCAGCCCCAGCATTTT.

The table lists this clone with a count of one. The gene calls are TRBV19 and TRBJ1-5; D is ambiguous. Germline-derived CDR1 and CDR2 are LNHDA and SQIVND (reference sequence). The CDR3 has 10 amino acids. Trimming took off 9 bases at V and 7 bases at J, with 7 bases between the two ends. CDR3 region: CASPQQPQHF. The CDR3 nucleotides are TGTGCCAGCCCCCAACAGCCCCAGCATTTT.

The chain has TRBV19 and TRBJ2-2; D ambiguous. Per germline, CDR1 LNHDA and CDR2 SQIVND (reference sequence). Trimming shortened V by 5 bases and J by 1 base, and 8 bases separated the two germline ends. The CDR3 is 14 amino acids. The CDR3 nucleotides read TGTGCCAGTAGTCCCCGACAGAACACCGGGGAGCTGTTTTTT. It yields the protein CASSPRQNTGELFF.

J is TRBJ2-5 and V is TRBV6-5; the match to TRBD1 covers 8 bases. The CDR3 is 14 residues long. Germline V CDR1 and CDR2: MNHEY, SVGAGI. Trimming took 6 bases from V and 5 from J; bases not matched to a gene: 8. In DNA, the CDR3 is TGTGCCAGCAGGGTAACACGACAGGGGGAGACCCAGTACTTC. The encoded protein is CASRVTRQGETQYF.

This clone was seen just once. In DNA form, the CDR3 reads TGTGCCAGCAGCCTCGGAGTAGCGGGTCGGAGGGATACGCAGTATTTT. Translating gives CASSLGVAGRRDTQYF. This chain links TRBV3-1 (or the pseudogene TRBV3-2) with TRBJ2-3; 7 nucleotides agree with TRBD2. Germline V gene sequence: CDR1 LGHDT, CDR2 YNNKEL (reference sequence). V shed 4 bases and J 6 bases; nucleotides not matched to a gene: 13. This CDR3 is 16 amino acids long.

J is TRBJ2-3 and V is TRBV6-5; D not resolved. This CDR3 is 15 amino acids long. V lost 6 bases and J 0 bases, leaving 13 bases between the germline ends. Germline V lookup: CDR1 MNHEY, CDR2 SVGAGI. The CDR3 region has the DNA TGTGCCAGCAGCCCCCGCGTATCTAGCACAGATACGCAGTATTTT. The encoded protein is CASSPRVSSTDTQYF.

CDR3 in DNA: TGTGCCAGCAGTTACGGGCTAGCGGGGGCTAGCACAGATACGCAGTATTTT. It yields the protein CASSYGLAGASTDTQYF. This sequence joins TRBV6-2 or TRBV6-3 and TRBJ2-3; 10 nucleotides agree with TRBD2. V dropped 2 bases and J dropped 0; count of bases not matched to a gene: 5. The germline gives CDR1 MNHEY, CDR2 SVGEGT. CDR3 length: 17 amino acids.

The V gene is TRBV9, the J gene TRBJ1-1, with 10 bases aligning to TRBD1. Trimming took 2 bases from V and 0 from J; bases not matched to a gene: 13. Germline V gene sequence: CDR1 SGDLS, CDR2 YYNGEE. This CDR3 has 19 amino acids. CDR3 coding DNA: TGTGCCAGCAGCGTCGCGTCGGGACAGGGGAGAGGAATGAACACTGAAGCTTTCTTT. Translated: CASSVASGQGRGMNTEAFF.

The chain joins TRBV9 to TRBJ1-2; weak D call: TRBD1 (5 bases). The CDR3 is 15 residues long. Trimming stripped 0 bases from V and 4 bases from J, with 13 bases between. In germline, CDR1 is SGDLS, CDR2 YYNGEE. The CDR3 DNA reads TGTGCCAGCAGCGTAGGAGGGGAGGGCCTCTATGGCTACACCTTC. Its translation: CASSVGGEGLYGYTF.

The chain joins TRBV21-1 to TRBJ1-4. TRBV21-1 is a pseudogene. The length of the CDR3 is 13 residues. CDR3 protein: CAIPLLFNEKLFF. The CDR3 coding sequence is TGTGCCATCCCCCTTCTTTTTAATGAAAAACTGTTTTTT.

This sequence joins TRBV5-5 and TRBJ1-2; D ambiguous. This CDR3 contains 15 residues. Germline CDR1 SGHKS, CDR2 YYEKEE (reference sequence). Trimming left V 0 bases short and J 2 bases short, with 11 bases between. The CDR3 DNA is TGTGCCAGCAGCTTGGGGGCATTCCTCAACTATGGCTACACCTTC. Translation: CASSLGAFLNYGYTF.

This clone occurred a few times. The genes are TRBV6-5 and TRBJ1-1, with D possibly TRBD1 on 6 matching bases. CDR3 size: 16 residues. CDR1 and CDR2 (germline): MNHEY, SVGAGI. Between the trimmed V and J ends, which lost 4 bases and 0 bases, there was a span of 15 bases. CDR3 protein: CASSSAGAPMNTEAFF. In DNA, the CDR3 is TGTGCCAGCAGTTCGGCAGGGGCCCCAATGAACACTGAAGCTTTCTTT.

The chain carries TRBV5-6 and TRBJ1-2; TRBD1 aligns across 9 bases. V shed 6 bases, J shed 4 bases, and the junction held 16 bases outside the gene matches. CDR1 is SGHDT and CDR2 is YYEEEE in the germline V gene. This CDR3 is 17 amino acids long. The CDR3 DNA reads TGTGCCAGCATCACCACCGGGACAGGGATTCTTTCCTATGGCTACACCTTC. Its translation is CASITTGTGILSYGYTF.

The CDR3 is CASSPVPGLGGYTF. The CDR3, as DNA: TGTGCCAGCAGCCCCGTACCAGGACTGGGAGGCTACACCTTC. The J gene is TRBJ1-2, the V gene TRBV27; D is ambiguous. The CDR3 contains 14 residues. Germline CDR1 MNHEY, CDR2 SMNVEV (reference sequence). V lost 6 bases to trimming and J lost 8 bases, with 19 bases between them.

This clone was detected a few times. This chain connects TRBV6-5 to TRBJ2-5; 8 bases are shared with TRBD2. The CDR3 consists of 14 residues. Germline-derived CDR1 and CDR2 are MNHEY and SVGAGI. Trimming removed 5 bases from V and 4 bases from J; junction bases left unmatched: 6. The CDR3 sequence: CASSPGGAGETQYF. CDR3 bases: TGTGCCAGCAGTCCGGGGGGGGCTGGAGAGACCCAGTACTTC.

V and J are TRBV19 and TRBJ1-1; TRBD1 matches 7 bases. V shed 7 bases, J shed 0 bases, and the junction held 8 bases outside the gene matches. Germline V gene data show CDR1 as LNHDA and CDR2 as SQIVND (reference sequence). This CDR3 comprises 15 residues. The CDR3: CASTRTGRMNTEAFF. CDR3 DNA sequence: TGTGCCAGTACCCGGACAGGCCGTATGAACACTGAAGCTTTCTTT.

V and J are TRBV5-1 and TRBJ2-1; maybe TRBD1 (6 bases). CDR3 length equals 16 residues. CDR1 and CDR2 from the germline V gene are SGHRS and YFSETQ. V lost 0 bases to trimming and J lost 4 bases, with 14 bases between them. CDR3 sequence (DNA): TGCGCCAGCAGCTTGGCTGGGGGCCGATTGTACAATGAGCAGTTCTTC. Protein product: CASSLAGGRLYNEQFF.

V usage is TRBV20-1 and J usage is TRBJ2-2; 9 nucleotides match TRBD1. CDR3 length: 15 residues. Trimming took 3 bases from V and 4 from J; bases not matched to a gene: 6. Germline loops: CDR1 DFQATT, CDR2 SNEGSKA (reference sequence). DNA of the CDR3: TGCAGTGCTAGTTGGGGACAGGGAGCCACCGGGGAGCTGTTTTTT. As protein: CSASWGQGATGELFF.

CDR3 in amino acids: CASSQVSSYGTDTQYF. In DNA, the CDR3 is TGTGCCAGCAGCCAAGTAAGTAGTTATGGCACAGATACGCAGTATTTT. V is TRBV3-1 (or the pseudogene TRBV3-2) and J is TRBJ2-3; D is undetermined. The CDR3 covers 16 residues. Germline CDR1 LGHDT, CDR2 YNNKEL (reference sequence). V was pared by 1 base and J by 1 base, with 12 bases between.

With regard to this clone: A read error may produce the germline difference seen at one junction end. The gene calls are TRBV12-5 and TRBJ1-1, with D possibly matching TRBD1 (6 bases). The CDR3 covers 12 residues. CDR1 is LGHNT and CDR2 is FRNRAP in the germline V gene. The CDR3 region has the DNA TGTGCTAGTGGTTTGTGGGGGCGAATTGAATCCTTT. It translates to CASGLWGRIESF.

The V and J genes are TRBV9 and TRBJ1-1; D is unclear. Germline loops: CDR1 SGDLS, CDR2 YYNGEE. Trimming cost V 0 bases and J 10 bases, with 16 bases left between them. The CDR3 runs to 14 residues. Written as DNA, the CDR3 is TGTGCCAGCAGCGTAGTAGGTGGCAGTGGAGTAGCTTTCTTT. Translating gives CASSVVGGSGVAFF.

V and J are TRBV3-1 (or the pseudogene TRBV3-2) and TRBJ2-1; 10 nucleotides agree with TRBD2. The trim removed 4 bases at V and 7 bases at J, leaving 10 bases unmatched. From germline, CDR1 is LGHDT and CDR2 YNNKEL (reference sequence). The CDR3 is made up of 16 amino acids. The CDR3 nucleotides read TGTGCCAGCAGCCCTGAGTTAGCGGGGGGAACGAATGAGCAGTTCTTC. Translation: CASSPELAGGTNEQFF.

V and J are TRBV13 and TRBJ1-1; 7 bases are a match to TRBD1. Germline CDR1 reads PRHDT; CDR2 reads FYEKMQ (reference sequence). CDR3 size: 15 residues. The J segment lost 4 bases and the V segment lost 0 bases, leaving 5 bases of the junction unmatched. DNA of the CDR3: TGTGCCAGCAGCTTAGGAACAGGGGTTTTCACTGAAGCTTTCTTT. Its translation: CASSLGTGVFTEAFF.

The rearrangement uses TRBV4-1 and TRBJ2-5; D may be TRBD2 (5 bases). Germline values: CDR1 MGHRA, CDR2 YSYEKL. There are 15 residues in the CDR3. V gave up 4 bases and J gave up 2 bases, with 14 bases separating them. Here the CDR3 DNA reads TGCGCCAGCAGCCTAACGGCGGGCCTGCAAGAGACCCAGTACTTC. Translating it yields CASSLTAGLQETQYF.